The clone carrying this TCR beta chain occurred a few times. Its cognate antigen is unknown. The data were obtained in a study of response to subunit inactivated influenza vaccine. The germline V gene encodes CDR1 SGHRS and CDR2 YFSETQ. This CDR3 has 14 amino acids. V lost 1 base, J lost 4 bases, and 9 bases lay in between. Study-wide findings and caveats: Authors suggested seasonal influenza vaccinations each recruit few new T cells.

MiXCR, applied by TCRdb to the RT-PCR reads, yields one record per CDR3 protein. The table shows some 500,000 distinct CDR3 sequences, with about 25% occurring only once. The clonotype comes from a man between 50 and 59 years old who received an inactivated influenza vaccine. The sequences come from CD4+ T cells sorted from PBMCs, collected roughly 5 days after vaccination. The chain uses TRBV5-1 and TRBJ1-3; no clear D gene. As DNA, the CDR3 is TGCGCCAGCAGCTTGAGCTCCCGCGGAAACACCATATATTTT. It yields the protein CASSLSSRGNTIYF.